This T cell receptor (beta chain) was found in a study of T cell repertoires in cytomegalovirus infection. A word on this clonotype: Its antigen is currently unknown.

TCRdb re-analysed the reads in MiXCR, keeping a single row per CDR3 protein. The sample holds 450,000 to 550,000 distinct CDR3 sequences; under 45% are singletons and the top ten take 35% to 50%. The receptor's source is a human donor in good health (CMV status not recorded). Some clones in this sample may be carry-over from other donors' samples. Sample: cultured PBMCs, taken from culture after CMV antigen stimulation.

CDR3 protein: CASSRQPDNTQYF. CDR3 coding DNA: TGTGCCAGCAGTCGGCAGCCAGATAATACGCAGTATTTT. The rearrangement joins TRBV6-2 or TRBV6-3 to TRBJ2-3; no definite D call. The CDR3 runs to 13 residues. The germline gives CDR1 MNHEY, CDR2 SVGEGT. Trimming pared 5 bases from V and 7 bases from J, leaving 13 bases between.